One sample yielded the 15 T cell receptor beta chains listed below, sequenced in a study of shared T cell receptors in the human thymus. Repertoires were generated with immunoSEQ multiplex PCR, while TCRdb's copy carries only in-frame clones and drops some. This repertoire shows hundreds of thousands of clones, 70% to 90% found once; its top ten account for over 0.008%. This sample was shared with a second study, whose subject was human thymus T cells.

The sequenced material came from thymocytes. These receptors all stem from a boy under three years old with a congenital heart defect.

This rearrangement joins TRBV29-1 to TRBJ2-7; the D is unclear. CDR3 length equals 11 residues. V was shortened by 4 bases and J by 1 base, with 5 bases between the two germline ends. Germline CDR1 SQVTM, CDR2 ANQGSEA. The CDR3 loop reads CSVARSYEQYF. As DNA, the CDR3 is TGCAGCGTTGCGAGATCCTACGAGCAGTACTTC.

Details on this clone: Other nucleotide sequences in the sample specify the same CDR3. The chain employs TRBV6-6 and TRBJ1-5, with 7 bases fitting TRBD1. The V segment lost 6 bases and the J segment 4 bases; nucleotides outside the gene matches: 3. The CDR3 totals 13 residues. Germline lookup yields CDR1 MNHNY and CDR2 SVGAGI (reference sequence). In DNA, the CDR3 is TGTGCCAGCAGGAGGGACAGTAATCAGCCCCAGCATTTT. It yields the protein CASRRDSNQPQHF.

The CDR3 bases are TGTGCCATCAGTGAGGGTGTAGGGGGGGGACAGCCCCAGCATTTT. This translates into CAISEGVGGGQPQHF. The J gene is TRBJ1-5, the V gene TRBV10-3; D is perhaps TRBD1 (6 bases). The CDR3 is made up of 15 amino acids. The V end lost 2 bases, the J end lost 7 bases, and 15 bases lay between the germline ends. Germline CDR1 reads ENHRY; CDR2 reads SYGVKD.

V is TRBV15 and J is TRBJ2-7; possibly TRBD1 for D (6 bases). V lost 2 bases and J 3 bases, leaving 17 bases between the germline ends. This CDR3 is built from 16 residues. CDR1 and CDR2 from the germline V gene are LNHNV and YYDKDF (reference sequence). The CDR3 reads CATSRRHRDNNYEQYF. The CDR3 DNA reads TGTGCCACCAGCAGAAGACACCGGGACAATAACTACGAGCAGTACTTC.

The V and J genes are TRBV27 and TRBJ2-3; 11 positions match TRBD2. The CDR3 runs 15 residues. The J segment lost 7 bases and the V segment lost 5 bases, leaving 8 bases of the junction unmatched. Germline assignment: CDR1 MNHEY and CDR2 SMNVEV (reference sequence). The CDR3 nucleotides are TGTGCCAGCAGTATAACCGGGACTAGCGGTTATACGCAGTATTTT. It translates to CASSITGTSGYTQYF.

The chain is built from TRBV28 and TRBJ2-7, with 9 bases lining up with TRBD1. CDR3 size: 15 residues. In germline, CDR1 is MDHEN, CDR2 SYDVKM. The V and J ends lost 5 bases and 0 bases, in that order; junction bases with no gene match: 5. Here the CDR3 DNA reads TGTGCCAGCAGTGCCCGGGACAGGGTCTCCTACGAGCAGTACTTC. This translates into CASSARDRVSYEQYF.

The chain has TRBV5-4 and TRBJ2-3, with 14 bases matching TRBD2. Germline assignment: CDR1 SGHNT and CDR2 YYREEE (reference sequence). The CDR3 extends over 16 amino acids. V lost 5 bases to trimming and J lost 5 bases; unmatched junction nucleotides: 7. CDR3 nucleotide sequence: TGTGCCAGCAGGCCGGGACTAGCGGGAGTTGAAGATACGCAGTATTTT. As protein: CASRPGLAGVEDTQYF.

J is TRBJ1-4 and V is TRBV28, with TRBD1 as a possible D gene (6 bases). V lost 4 bases to trimming and J lost 5 bases, with 17 bases between them. Germline V lookup: CDR1 MDHEN, CDR2 SYDVKM. The CDR3 is 16 residues long. The CDR3 bases are TGTGCCAGCAGTTCCCCACCGGGACACAGGAATGAAAAACTGTTTTTT. Its protein product is CASSSPPGHRNEKLFF.

The chain joins TRBV30 to TRBJ1-6, with a possible D match to TRBD1 (6 bases). Germline lookup yields CDR1 GTSNPN and CDR2 SVGIG (reference sequence). There are 11 residues in the CDR3. V was shortened by 3 bases and J by 9 bases, with 6 bases between the two germline ends. The CDR3 protein is CAWSRGSPLHF. The CDR3 DNA reads TGTGCCTGGAGCAGGGGTTCACCCCTCCACTTT.

The chain couples TRBV19 to TRBJ1-3; D perhaps matches TRBD1 (5 bases). Looked up from germline, CDR1 is LNHDA and CDR2 is SQIVND (reference sequence). This CDR3 spans 15 amino acids. Trimming shortened V by 3 bases and J by 4 bases, and 13 bases separated the two germline ends. The CDR3 DNA is TGTGCCAGTAGTATCTCTTCGGGGGTCGGAAACACCATATATTTT. Amino acids: CASSISSGVGNTIYF.

The V gene is TRBV30, the J gene TRBJ2-3, with TRBD1 identical over 7 bases. The CDR3 runs to 15 residues. Germline trimming cut 5 bases from V and 1 base from J; bases unmatched to any gene: 9. Germline V gene sequence: CDR1 GTSNPN, CDR2 SVGIG (reference sequence). Here the CDR3 DNA reads TGTGCCTGGGAAAAGGGGGCGAGCGGCACAGATACGCAGTATTTT. It codes for CAWEKGASGTDTQYF.

This clone occurred once. The V call is TRBV4-3, the J call TRBJ2-2, with TRBD1 identical over 8 bases. The CDR3 consists of 22 residues. Germline loops: CDR1 LGHNA, CDR2 YSLEER. The V and J ends lost 0 bases and 2 bases, in that order; junction bases with no gene match: 20. Written as DNA, the CDR3 is TGCGCCAGCAGCCAAGAACCCCGGACAGGGTCAAGCCAACTCAATAACACCGGGGAGCTGTTTTTT. Residues: CASSQEPRTGSSQLNNTGELFF.

The V gene is TRBV30, the J gene TRBJ2-1; TRBD2 might be the D (5 bases). This CDR3 has 15 amino acids. From germline, CDR1 is GTSNPN and CDR2 SVGIG (reference sequence). V lost 4 bases to trimming and J lost 7 bases, with 20 bases between them. CDR3 sequence reads: CAWTPRAAPRNEQFF. CDR3 nucleotides: TGTGCCTGGACCCCGCGGGCGGCCCCCAGGAATGAGCAGTTCTTC.

V usage is TRBV4-1 and J usage is TRBJ2-1, with TRBD1 identical over 9 bases. The CDR3 contains 15 residues. Germline CDR1 MGHRA, CDR2 YSYEKL. V trimming: 3 bases; J trimming: 8 bases; junction bases outside the gene matches: 8. The CDR3 DNA reads TGCGCCAGCAGCCAGACCCGGGACAGGGAAGATGAGCAGTTCTTC. Translating it yields CASSQTRDREDEQFF.

This clone was detected only a few times. The chain carries TRBV5-1 and TRBJ2-2; TRBD2 might be the D (6 bases). Germline CDR1 reads SGHRS; CDR2 reads YFSETQ. Trimming removed 0 bases from V and 7 bases from J, with 16 bases in between. The CDR3 runs to 16 residues. In DNA, the CDR3 is TGCGCCAGCAGCTTGGTGGTCCAGGGAGGAATCGGGGAGCTGTTTTTT. Translating gives CASSLVVQGGIGELFF.